This T cell receptor (beta chain) derives from a study of identifying expanded T cells in peripheral blood (dated by TCRdb to the late 2010s). Background for the entire study: Technical replicates were generated by sequencing separate aliquots of the same genomic DNA pool, and four replicates were compared pairwise. The full study reports these points: Both the number of clones called differentially abundant and the false-positive rate were significantly reduced by the beta-binomial model across all healthy-donor time intervals. Across all healthy donors, variance in clone template counts between approximately 2-week samples was found to increase significantly with total template count. Around 1.3 differentially abundant clones were flagged by the binomial model between technical replicates, whereas about 15 and 19 were flagged over about two weeks and four weeks, respectively. The authors expected that over much longer intervals, such as months to years, biological variance in healthy repertoires might increase even further.

The immunoSEQ Assay, which uses bias-controlled multiplex PCR amplification of genomic DNA, was used to profile TCRbeta CDR3 regions. In the paper's pipeline: The absolute abundance of each unique TCRbeta CDR3 region was quantified after sequences were collapsed and filtered. Differential abundance was assessed using a binomial (Fisher-equivalent) model and a beta-binomial model in which time-dependent variance fitted from healthy donors was added. Any clone with fewer than 5 combined templates was excluded, and a clone was called differentially abundant if its Benjamini-Hochberg FDR was below 0.01. Using the form v = (b*log(k)+a)^2, the beta-binomial variance was modeled as a function of the total template count across the two samples. This immuneACCESS table, as held by TCRdb, lists in-frame sequences with V and J called but not all clones. Of the missing ones, under half trace to an unresolved V gene in checked studies; the others have no known cause. Clonal size and the V and J genes are those of that table, whereas D and trimming came from the DNA. This sample is represented by approximately 130,000 clones; around 84% of them were singletons. The ten largest clones represent less than 4% of the sample.

This clone was recorded only once. Its recognized antigen is unknown. It has no much larger one-base neighbor in the sample; base qualities were not kept. During the collection period, no infections or other immune events were recorded for the healthy donors. To calibrate time-dependent variance in a beta-binomial model of T-cell clone differential abundance, blood repertoires from healthy donors were used as a training cohort. There were about ten healthy donors in the training cohort, of whom 3 were female and 7 were male. An age range of about 29 to 65 years, with an average of roughly 47 years, was recorded for the donors. Obtained from a commercial supplier, whole blood was collected from each healthy donor at three time points set two to three weeks apart. For immunosequencing, genomic DNA was extracted from unsorted whole blood. V is clipped by 2 bases and J by 1 base, and the sequence between their germline boundaries is 9 bases long. The CDR3 spans 14 residues, from the cysteine through the phenylalanine. Only the CDR3 portion is preserved as DNA: 42 bases, with reading frame beginning at the first base. CDR1 and CDR2 are drawn from the germline V gene: SGHDT, YYEEEE.

The TCR originated in a person between 18 and 69 years old in good health. The V gene is TRBV5-6 and the J gene is TRBJ2-5, with the D call perhaps TRBD1 or TRBD2, each one matching 5 bases. The sample was blood. The nucleotide sequence is given as TGTGCCAGCAGCTTCGGGGCAGTCCAAGAGACCCAGTACTTC. Its protein reads: CASSFGAVQETQYF.